The clone carrying this T cell receptor beta chain was detected only once. What it recognizes is unknown. Trimming cost V 5 bases and J 4 bases, with 10 bases left between them. Germline CDR1 and CDR2: MNHEY and SVGEGT. The CDR3 loop spans 13 amino acids. TCRdb keeps only in-frame clones here, not all; method: immunoSEQ multiplex PCR. This table has 130,000 to 150,000 clones, 75% to 95% appearing once. This entry belongs to a study of T cell responses to AZD1222 COVID-19 vaccine. Findings of the study overall: Recipients of two AZD1222 doses showed rising Spike-specific TCR breadth and depth.

The V gene is TRBV6-2 or TRBV6-3, the J gene TRBJ2-3, with D possibly matching TRBD2 (6 bases). The sequence was obtained from an adult in good health. Material: peripheral blood, obtained on day 0 of MenACWY control vaccination. As DNA, the CDR3 is TGTGCCAGCAGTCTAGCGTTGGCAGATACGCAGTATTTT. This translates into CASSLALADTQYF.